This is a list of T cell receptor beta chains from one sample in a study of Ad26.COV2.S vaccination and SARS-CoV-2 variants. Sequencing was performed with immunoSEQ multiplex PCR; in TCRdb, only in-frame clones are kept and a portion is missing. Of around 94,000 clones in the sample, around 80% are singletons; the top ten hold 15% to 20%. Sample: peripheral blood, taken after recovery from COVID-19. All receptors derive from a human donor who had recovered from COVID-19. Both conserved end residues are part of each CDR3. Each record gives: CDR3 protein, CDR3 length, J gene, V gene.

cdr3_aa: CASSPGVDRGNTIYF
cdr3_length: 15
j_call: TRBJ1-3
v_call: TRBV7-6

cdr3_aa: CASGTPLGGELFF
cdr3_length: 13
j_call: TRBJ2-2
v_call: TRBV5-1

cdr3_aa: CASSDRDRVGYTF
cdr3_length: 13
j_call: TRBJ1-2
v_call: TRBV2

cdr3_aa: CAWSVPTNWNTEAFF
cdr3_length: 15
j_call: TRBJ1-1
v_call: TRBV30

cdr3_aa: CASTQTGSAPKAFF
cdr3_length: 14
j_call: TRBJ1-1
v_call: TRBV19

cdr3_aa: CATTGRGANVLTF
cdr3_length: 13
j_call: TRBJ2-6
v_call: TRBV28

cdr3_aa: CASSQNRLGSSYNEQFF
cdr3_length: 17
j_call: TRBJ2-1
v_call: TRBV5-4

cdr3_aa: CASSPGGNTDTQYF
cdr3_length: 14
j_call: TRBJ2-3
v_call: TRBV5-4

cdr3_aa: CASSQGSGQGAGELFF
cdr3_length: 16
j_call: TRBJ2-2
v_call: TRBV3-1/TRBV3-2

cdr3_aa: CASRTGGGGELFF
cdr3_length: 13
j_call: TRBJ2-2
v_call: TRBV28

cdr3_aa: CASSHHGRANEKLFF
cdr3_length: 15
j_call: TRBJ1-4
v_call: TRBV6-2/TRBV6-3

cdr3_aa: CASSQESTGSGPDTQYF
cdr3_length: 17
j_call: TRBJ2-3
v_call: TRBV4-3

cdr3_aa: CAWRFSTDTQYF
cdr3_length: 12
j_call: TRBJ2-3
v_call: TRBV30

cdr3_aa: CASSQVVHTGELFF
cdr3_length: 14
j_call: TRBJ2-2
v_call: TRBV4-1

cdr3_aa: CASSLSNSGGYTF
cdr3_length: 13
j_call: TRBJ1-2
v_call: TRBV28

cdr3_aa: CASRHGDRVAGANVLTF
cdr3_length: 17
j_call: TRBJ2-6
v_call: TRBV19

cdr3_aa: CASSLQQLSADTQYF
cdr3_length: 15
j_call: TRBJ2-3
v_call: TRBV28

cdr3_aa: CASTDSSTYEQYF
cdr3_length: 13
j_call: TRBJ2-7
v_call: TRBV3-1/TRBV3-2

cdr3_aa: CASSPRTGQYEQYF
cdr3_length: 14
j_call: TRBJ2-7
v_call: TRBV5-1

cdr3_aa: CASSRRQGTDTQYF
cdr3_length: 14
j_call: TRBJ2-3
v_call: TRBV11-1

cdr3_aa: CASSKVPSSSSYEQYF
cdr3_length: 16
j_call: TRBJ2-7
v_call: TRBV21-1

cdr3_aa: CASSMTGRGDEAFF
cdr3_length: 14
j_call: TRBJ1-1
v_call: TRBV10-1

cdr3_aa: CASSKGQAQNEQFF
cdr3_length: 14
j_call: TRBJ2-1
v_call: TRBV14

cdr3_aa: CASSLTGETQYF
cdr3_length: 12
j_call: TRBJ2-5
v_call: TRBV11-2

cdr3_aa: CASSQEVSSTDTQYF
cdr3_length: 15
j_call: TRBJ2-3
v_call: TRBV4-2

cdr3_aa: CASSFVRGEKLFF
cdr3_length: 13
j_call: TRBJ1-4
v_call: TRBV12-3/TRBV12-4

cdr3_aa: CSIGLAGGTGELFF
cdr3_length: 14
j_call: TRBJ2-2
v_call: TRBV29-1

cdr3_aa: CASSEWGLYNEQFF
cdr3_length: 14
j_call: TRBJ2-1
v_call: TRBV14

cdr3_aa: CASSSETGGYGNQPQHF
cdr3_length: 17
j_call: TRBJ1-5
v_call: TRBV19

cdr3_aa: CASRFSGAGGFYNEQFF
cdr3_length: 17
j_call: TRBJ2-1
v_call: TRBV4-1

cdr3_aa: CASSGNQGSRYEQYF
cdr3_length: 15
j_call: TRBJ2-7
v_call: TRBV18

cdr3_aa: CASSYAGLEEETQYF
cdr3_length: 15
j_call: TRBJ2-5
v_call: TRBV6-2/TRBV6-3

cdr3_aa: CASRGGSNTEAFF
cdr3_length: 13
j_call: TRBJ1-1
v_call: TRBV28

cdr3_aa: CASSLVAGGSETQYF
cdr3_length: 15
j_call: TRBJ2-5
v_call: TRBV5-5

cdr3_aa: CASSQGRAQRTSGANVLTF
cdr3_length: 19
j_call: TRBJ2-6
v_call: TRBV5-4

cdr3_aa: CSATGQITDTQYF
cdr3_length: 13
j_call: TRBJ2-3
v_call: TRBV29-1

cdr3_aa: CASSLKADEQFF
cdr3_length: 12
j_call: TRBJ2-1
v_call: TRBV7-9

cdr3_aa: CASSAGTGQETQYF
cdr3_length: 14
j_call: TRBJ2-5
v_call: TRBV28

cdr3_aa: CASSQGNRVAYGYTF
cdr3_length: 15
j_call: TRBJ1-2
v_call: TRBV4-3

cdr3_aa: CASSLALVRQYF
cdr3_length: 12
j_call: TRBJ2-7
v_call: TRBV12-3/TRBV12-4

cdr3_aa: CASSPRQGSPLHF
cdr3_length: 13
j_call: TRBJ1-6
v_call: TRBV7-2